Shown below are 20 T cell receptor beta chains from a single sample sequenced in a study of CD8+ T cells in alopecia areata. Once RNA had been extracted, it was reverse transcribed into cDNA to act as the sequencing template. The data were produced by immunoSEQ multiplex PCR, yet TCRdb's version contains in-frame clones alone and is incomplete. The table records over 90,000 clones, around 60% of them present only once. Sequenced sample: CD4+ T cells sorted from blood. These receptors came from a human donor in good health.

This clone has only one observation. Written as DNA, the CDR3 is TGTGCCAGCAGTCTCCCGACCCGACAGGGAGGGGAGCAGTACTTC. This sequence encodes CASSLPTRQGGEQYF. The rearrangement joins TRBV28 to TRBJ2-7, with D perhaps assigned TRBD1 or TRBD2 (7 bases each). The germline gives CDR1 MDHEN, CDR2 SYDVKM. V was shortened by 5 bases and J by 7 bases, with 21 bases between the two germline ends. This CDR3 contains 15 residues.

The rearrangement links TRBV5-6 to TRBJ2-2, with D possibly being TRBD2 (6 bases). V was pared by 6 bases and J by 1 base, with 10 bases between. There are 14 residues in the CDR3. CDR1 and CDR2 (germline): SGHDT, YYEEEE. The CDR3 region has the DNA TGTGCCAGCATCCGCGGGGTGAACACCGGGGAGCTGTTTTTT. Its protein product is CASIRGVNTGELFF.

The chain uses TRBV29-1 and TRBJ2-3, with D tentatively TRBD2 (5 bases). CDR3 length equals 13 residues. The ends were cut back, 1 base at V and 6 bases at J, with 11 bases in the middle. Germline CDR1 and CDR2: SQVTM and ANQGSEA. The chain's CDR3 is CSVEGAGGDTQYF. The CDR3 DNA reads TGCAGCGTTGAAGGAGCCGGCGGGGATACGCAGTATTTT.

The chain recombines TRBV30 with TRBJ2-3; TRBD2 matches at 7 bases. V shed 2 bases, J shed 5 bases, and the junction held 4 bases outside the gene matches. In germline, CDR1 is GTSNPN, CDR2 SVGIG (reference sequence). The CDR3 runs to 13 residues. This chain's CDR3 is CAWSRLAQDTQYF. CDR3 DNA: TGTGCCTGGAGTCGACTAGCCCAAGATACGCAGTATTTT.

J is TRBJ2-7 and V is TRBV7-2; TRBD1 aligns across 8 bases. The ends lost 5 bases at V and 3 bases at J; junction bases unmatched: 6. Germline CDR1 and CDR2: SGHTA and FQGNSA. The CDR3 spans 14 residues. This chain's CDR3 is CASSPTGGRYEQYF. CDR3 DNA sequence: TGTGCCAGCAGCCCTACAGGGGGTCGCTACGAGCAGTACTTC. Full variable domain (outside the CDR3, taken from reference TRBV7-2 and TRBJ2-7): GAGVSQSPSNKVTEKGKDVELRCDPISGHTALYWYRQSLGQGLEFLIYFQGNSAPDKSGLPSDRFSAERTGGSVSTLTIQRTQQEDSAVYLCASSPTGGRYEQYFGPGTRLTVT.

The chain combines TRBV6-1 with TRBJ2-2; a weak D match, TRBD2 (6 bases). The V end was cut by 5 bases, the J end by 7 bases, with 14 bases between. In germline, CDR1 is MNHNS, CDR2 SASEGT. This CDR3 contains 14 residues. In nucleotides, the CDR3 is TGTGCCAGCAGTTTGGGGAGGCCCGACGGGGAGCTGTTTTTT. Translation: CASSLGRPDGELFF.

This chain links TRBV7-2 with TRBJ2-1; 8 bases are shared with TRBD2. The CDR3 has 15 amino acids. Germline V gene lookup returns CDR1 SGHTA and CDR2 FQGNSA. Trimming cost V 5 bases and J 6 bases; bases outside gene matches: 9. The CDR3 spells CASSRLGLVGNEQFF. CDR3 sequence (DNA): TGTGCCAGCAGCCGACTGGGACTAGTAGGCAATGAGCAGTTCTTC.

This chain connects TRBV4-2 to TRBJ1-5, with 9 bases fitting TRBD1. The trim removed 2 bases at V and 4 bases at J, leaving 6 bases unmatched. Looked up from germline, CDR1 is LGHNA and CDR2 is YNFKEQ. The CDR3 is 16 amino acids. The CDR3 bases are TGTGCCAGCAGCCAAAAATGGGACAGGGATAATCAGCCCCAGCATTTT. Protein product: CASSQKWDRDNQPQHF.

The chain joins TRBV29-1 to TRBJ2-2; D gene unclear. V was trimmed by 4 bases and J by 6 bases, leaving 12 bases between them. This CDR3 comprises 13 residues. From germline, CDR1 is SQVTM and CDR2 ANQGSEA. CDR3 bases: TGCAGCGTTGTTCTGTTCGGCCCCGGGGAGCTGTTTTTT. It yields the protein CSVVLFGPGELFF.

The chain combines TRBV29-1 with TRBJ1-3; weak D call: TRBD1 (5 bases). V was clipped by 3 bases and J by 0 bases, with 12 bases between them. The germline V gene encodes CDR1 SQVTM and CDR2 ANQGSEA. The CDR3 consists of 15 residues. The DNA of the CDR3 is TGCAGCGTTGACATCAGGGCCAGCTCTGGAAACACCATATATTTT. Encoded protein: CSVDIRASSGNTIYF. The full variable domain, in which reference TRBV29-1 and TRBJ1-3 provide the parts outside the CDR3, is SAVISQKPSRDICQRGTSLTIQCQVDSQVTMMFWYRQQPGQSLTLIATANQGSEATYESGFVIDKFPISRPNLTFSTLTVSNMSPEDSSIYLCSVDIRASSGNTIYFGEGSWLTVV.

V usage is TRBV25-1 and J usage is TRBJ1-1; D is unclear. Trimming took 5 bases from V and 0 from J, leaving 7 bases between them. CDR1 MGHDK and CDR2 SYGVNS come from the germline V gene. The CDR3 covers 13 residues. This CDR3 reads CASSMLMNTEAFF. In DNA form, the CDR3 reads TGTGCCAGCAGTATGCTCATGAACACTGAAGCTTTCTTT.

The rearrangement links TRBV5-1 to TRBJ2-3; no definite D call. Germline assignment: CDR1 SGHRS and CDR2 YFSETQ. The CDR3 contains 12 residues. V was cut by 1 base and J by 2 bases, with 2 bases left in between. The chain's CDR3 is CASSLTTDTQYF. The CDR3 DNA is TGCGCCAGCAGCTTGACCACAGATACGCAGTATTTT.

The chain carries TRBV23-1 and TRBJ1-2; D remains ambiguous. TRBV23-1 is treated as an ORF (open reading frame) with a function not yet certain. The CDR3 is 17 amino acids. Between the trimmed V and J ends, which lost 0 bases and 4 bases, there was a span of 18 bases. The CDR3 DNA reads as TGCGCCAGCAGTCAATCGAAGAGGGCGGGGTACGGCTATGGCTACACCTTC. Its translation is CASSQSKRAGYGYGYTF.

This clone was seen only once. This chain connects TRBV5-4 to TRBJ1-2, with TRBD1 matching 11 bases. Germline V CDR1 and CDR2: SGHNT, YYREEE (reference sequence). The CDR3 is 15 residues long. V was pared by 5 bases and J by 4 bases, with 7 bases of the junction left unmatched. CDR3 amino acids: CASSRDRGFSYGYTF. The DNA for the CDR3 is TGTGCCAGCAGTCGGGACAGGGGGTTTTCCTATGGCTACACCTTC.

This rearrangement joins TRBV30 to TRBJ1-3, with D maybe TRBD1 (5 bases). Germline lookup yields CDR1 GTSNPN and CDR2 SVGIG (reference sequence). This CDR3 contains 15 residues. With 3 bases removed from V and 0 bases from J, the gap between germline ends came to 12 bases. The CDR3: CAWREDSHSGNTIYF. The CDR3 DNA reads TGTGCCTGGAGGGAAGACAGTCACTCTGGAAACACCATATATTTT.

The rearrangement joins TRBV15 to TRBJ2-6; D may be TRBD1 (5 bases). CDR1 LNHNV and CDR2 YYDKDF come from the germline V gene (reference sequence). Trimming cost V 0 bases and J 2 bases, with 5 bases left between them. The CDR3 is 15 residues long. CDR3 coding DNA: TGTGCCACCAGCAGAGACAGGGCTGGGGCCAACGTCCTGACTTTC. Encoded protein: CATSRDRAGANVLTF.

The CDR3: CAWSKLAGGPGDTQYF. The CDR3 DNA is TGTGCCTGGAGTAAACTAGCGGGGGGGCCGGGAGATACGCAGTATTTT. The gene calls are TRBV30 and TRBJ2-3, with 13 positions matching TRBD2. CDR1 is GTSNPN and CDR2 is SVGIG in the germline V gene (reference sequence). V gave up 2 bases and J gave up 5 bases; unmatched junction bases: 7. The CDR3 length is 16 residues.

The DNA of the CDR3 is TGTGCCAGCAGCTCCATGGGACTAGACCCCACAGATACGCAGTATTTT. As protein: CASSSMGLDPTDTQYF. The V and J genes are TRBV7-2 and TRBJ2-3, with 8 nucleotides matching TRBD2. The CDR3 covers 16 residues. The J segment lost 2 bases and the V segment lost 4 bases, leaving 8 bases of the junction unmatched. Per the germline V gene, CDR1 is SGHTA and CDR2 is FQGNSA.

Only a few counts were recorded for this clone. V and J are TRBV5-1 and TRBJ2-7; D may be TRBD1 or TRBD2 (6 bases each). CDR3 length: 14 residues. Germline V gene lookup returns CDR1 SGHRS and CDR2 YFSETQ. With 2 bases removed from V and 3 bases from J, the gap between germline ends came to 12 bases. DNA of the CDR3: TGCGCCAGCAGCTTCTCGGGGGCGTACTACGAGCAGTACTTC. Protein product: CASSFSGAYYEQYF.

CDR3 sequence reads: CASSVDTGADSPLHF. The DNA of the CDR3 is TGTGCCAGCAGCGTAGACACAGGGGCGGATTCACCCCTCCACTTT. The J gene is TRBJ1-6, the V gene TRBV9; TRBD1 agrees at 7 bases. Trimming at V came to 0 bases and at J to 8 bases, leaving 5 bases not matched to a gene. The CDR3 runs to 15 residues. In germline, CDR1 is SGDLS, CDR2 YYNGEE.